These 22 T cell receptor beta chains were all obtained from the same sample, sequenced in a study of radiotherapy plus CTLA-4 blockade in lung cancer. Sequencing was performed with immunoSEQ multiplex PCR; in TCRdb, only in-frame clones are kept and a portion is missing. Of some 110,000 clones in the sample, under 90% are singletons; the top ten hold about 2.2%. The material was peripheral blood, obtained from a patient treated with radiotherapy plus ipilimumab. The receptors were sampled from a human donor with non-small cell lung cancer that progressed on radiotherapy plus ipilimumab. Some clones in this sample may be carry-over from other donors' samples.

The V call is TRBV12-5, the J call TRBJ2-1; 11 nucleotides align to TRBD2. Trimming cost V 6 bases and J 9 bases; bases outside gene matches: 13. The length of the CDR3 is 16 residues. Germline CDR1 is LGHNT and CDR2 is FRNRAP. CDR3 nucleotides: TGTGCTAGTGGACCCGCTAGCGGGGGGTATATAGGTGAGCAGTTCTTC. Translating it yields CASGPASGGYIGEQFF.

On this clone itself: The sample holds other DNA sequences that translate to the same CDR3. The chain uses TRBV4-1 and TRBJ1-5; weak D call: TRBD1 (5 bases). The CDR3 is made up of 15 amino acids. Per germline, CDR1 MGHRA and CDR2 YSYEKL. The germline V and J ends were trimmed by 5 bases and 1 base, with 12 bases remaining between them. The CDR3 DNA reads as TGCGCCAGCAGCTTACGGGACCACAGCAATCAGCCCCAGCATTTT. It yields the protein CASSLRDHSNQPQHF.

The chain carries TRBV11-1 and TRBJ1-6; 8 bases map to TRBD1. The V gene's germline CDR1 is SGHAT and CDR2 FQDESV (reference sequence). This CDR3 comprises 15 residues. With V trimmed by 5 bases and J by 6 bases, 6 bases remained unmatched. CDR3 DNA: TGTGCCAGCAGCAAGCCAGGGGGCCTTAATTCACCCCTCCACTTT. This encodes CASSKPGGLNSPLHF.

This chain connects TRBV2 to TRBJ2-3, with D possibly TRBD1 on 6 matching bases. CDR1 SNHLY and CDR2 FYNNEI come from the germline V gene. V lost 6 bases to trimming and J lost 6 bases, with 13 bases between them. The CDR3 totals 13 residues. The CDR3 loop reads CASRGAELDTQYF. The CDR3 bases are TGTGCCAGCAGGGGGGCGGAATTGGATACGCAGTATTTT.

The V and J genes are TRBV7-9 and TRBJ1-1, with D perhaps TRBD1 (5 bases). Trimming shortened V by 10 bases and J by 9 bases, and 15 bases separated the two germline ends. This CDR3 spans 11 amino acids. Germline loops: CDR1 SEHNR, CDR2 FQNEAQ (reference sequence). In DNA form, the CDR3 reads TGTGCCACCCAGACAGCGAACAAAGCTTTCTTT. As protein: CATQTANKAFF.

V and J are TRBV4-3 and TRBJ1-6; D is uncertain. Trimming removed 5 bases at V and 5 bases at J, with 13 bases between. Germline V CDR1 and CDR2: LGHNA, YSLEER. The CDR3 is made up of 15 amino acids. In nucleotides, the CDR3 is TGCGCCAGCAGCGACGGGAGACGCAATAATTCACCCCTCCACTTT. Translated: CASSDGRRNNSPLHF.

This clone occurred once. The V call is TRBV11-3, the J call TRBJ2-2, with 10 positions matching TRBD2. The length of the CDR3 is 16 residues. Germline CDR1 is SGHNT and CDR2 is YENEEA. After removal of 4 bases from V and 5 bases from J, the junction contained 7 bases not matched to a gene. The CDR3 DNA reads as TGTGCCAGCAGCTCGATAGCGGGGGGCTTTACCGGGGAGCTGTTTTTT. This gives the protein CASSSIAGGFTGELFF.

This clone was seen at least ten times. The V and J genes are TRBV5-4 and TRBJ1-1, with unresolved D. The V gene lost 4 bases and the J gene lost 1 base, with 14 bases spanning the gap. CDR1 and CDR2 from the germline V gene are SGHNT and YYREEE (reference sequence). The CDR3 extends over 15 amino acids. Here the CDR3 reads CASSQSLVKNTEAFF. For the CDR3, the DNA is TGTGCCAGCAGCCAGAGCCTCGTCAAGAACACTGAAGCTTTCTTT.

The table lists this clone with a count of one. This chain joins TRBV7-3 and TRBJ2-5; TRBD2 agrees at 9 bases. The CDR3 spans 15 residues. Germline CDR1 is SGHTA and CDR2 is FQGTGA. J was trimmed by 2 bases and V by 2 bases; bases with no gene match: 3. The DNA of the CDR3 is TGTGCCAGCAGCTTAGGACTAGCGACTCAAGAGACCCAGTACTTC. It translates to CASSLGLATQETQYF.

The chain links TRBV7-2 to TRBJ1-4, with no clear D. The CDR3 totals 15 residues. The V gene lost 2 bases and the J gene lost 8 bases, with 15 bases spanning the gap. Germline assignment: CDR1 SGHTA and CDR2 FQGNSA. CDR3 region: CASSLYSTADEKLFF. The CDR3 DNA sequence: TGTGCCAGCAGCTTATACAGCACGGCGGACGAAAAACTGTTTTTT.

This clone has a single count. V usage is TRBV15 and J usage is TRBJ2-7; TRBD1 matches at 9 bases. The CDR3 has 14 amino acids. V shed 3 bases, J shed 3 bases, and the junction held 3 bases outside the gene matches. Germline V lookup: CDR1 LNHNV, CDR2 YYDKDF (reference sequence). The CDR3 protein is CATSRDRGNYEQYF. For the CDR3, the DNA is TGTGCCACCAGCAGGGACAGGGGTAACTACGAGCAGTACTTC.

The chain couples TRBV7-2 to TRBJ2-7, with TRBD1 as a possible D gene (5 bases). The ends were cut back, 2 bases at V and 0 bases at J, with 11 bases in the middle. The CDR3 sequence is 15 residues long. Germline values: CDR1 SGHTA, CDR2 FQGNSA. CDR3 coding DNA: TGTGCCAGCAGCTTAAAACAGGTCCTCTCCTACGAGCAGTACTTC. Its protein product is CASSLKQVLSYEQYF.

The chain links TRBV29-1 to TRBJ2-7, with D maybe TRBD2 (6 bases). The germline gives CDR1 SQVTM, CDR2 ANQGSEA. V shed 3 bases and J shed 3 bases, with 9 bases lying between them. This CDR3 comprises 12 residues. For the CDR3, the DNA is TGCAGCGTTGATGACGGGGGCTACGAGCAGTACTTC. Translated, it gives CSVDDGGYEQYF.

Here the CDR3 DNA reads TGTGCCAGCTCCCCAAGGTCAGGCACAGGGGCCTACGAGCAGTACTTC. Translated: CASSPRSGTGAYEQYF. V is TRBV18 and J is TRBJ2-7, with 7 bases aligning to TRBD1. Germline values: CDR1 KGHSH, CDR2 LQKENI. The ends lost 6 bases at V and 2 bases at J; junction bases unmatched: 13. This CDR3 has 16 residues.

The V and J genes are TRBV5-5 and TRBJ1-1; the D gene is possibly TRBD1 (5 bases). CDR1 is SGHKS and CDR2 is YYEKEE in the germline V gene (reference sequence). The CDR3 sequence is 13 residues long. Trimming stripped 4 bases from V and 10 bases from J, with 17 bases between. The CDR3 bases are TGTGCCAGCAGCGATCGGACGGAGAGGGGAGCTTTCTTT. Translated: CASSDRTERGAFF.

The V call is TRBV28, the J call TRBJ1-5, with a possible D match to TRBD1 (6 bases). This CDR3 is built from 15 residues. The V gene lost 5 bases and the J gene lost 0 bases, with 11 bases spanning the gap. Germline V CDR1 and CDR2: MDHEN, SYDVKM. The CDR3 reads CASSRQDYSNQPQHF. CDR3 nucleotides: TGTGCCAGCAGTCGACAGGACTATAGCAATCAGCCCCAGCATTTT.

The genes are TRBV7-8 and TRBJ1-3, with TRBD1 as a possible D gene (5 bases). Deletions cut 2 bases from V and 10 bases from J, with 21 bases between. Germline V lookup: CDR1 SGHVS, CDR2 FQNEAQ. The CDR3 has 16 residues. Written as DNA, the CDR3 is TGTGCCAGCAGCTTAAGGGGCGGGGGAGCATGGAAAACCATATATTTT. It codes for CASSLRGGGAWKTIYF. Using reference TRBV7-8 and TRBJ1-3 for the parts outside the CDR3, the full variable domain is GAGVSQSPRYKVAKRGQDVALRCDPISGHVSLFWYQQALGQGPEFLTYFQNEAQLDKSGLPSDRFFAERPEGSVSTLKIQRTQQEDSAVYLCASSLRGGGAWKTIYFGEGSWLTVV.

The CDR3 sequence is CASSLGPPGFNQPQHF. CDR3 nucleotides: TGTGCCAGCAGCTTAGGGCCCCCGGGATTTAATCAGCCCCAGCATTTT. This chain joins TRBV7-2 and TRBJ1-5; no reliable D call. Trimming removed 1 base from V and 4 bases from J, with 14 bases in between. CDR1 and CDR2 from the germline V gene are SGHTA and FQGNSA. The CDR3 runs to 16 residues.

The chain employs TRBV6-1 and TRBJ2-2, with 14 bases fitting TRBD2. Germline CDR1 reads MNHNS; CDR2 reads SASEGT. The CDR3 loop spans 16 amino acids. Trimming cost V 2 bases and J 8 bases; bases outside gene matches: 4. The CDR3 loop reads CASSERLAGGPGELFF. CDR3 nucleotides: TGTGCCAGCAGTGAACGACTAGCGGGGGGGCCTGGGGAGCTGTTTTTT.

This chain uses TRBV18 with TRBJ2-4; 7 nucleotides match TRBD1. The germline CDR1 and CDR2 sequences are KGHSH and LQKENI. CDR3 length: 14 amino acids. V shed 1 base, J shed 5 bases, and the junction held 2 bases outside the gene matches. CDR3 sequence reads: CASSPQGAQNIQYF. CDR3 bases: TGTGCCAGCTCACCACAGGGGGCTCAAAACATTCAGTACTTC.

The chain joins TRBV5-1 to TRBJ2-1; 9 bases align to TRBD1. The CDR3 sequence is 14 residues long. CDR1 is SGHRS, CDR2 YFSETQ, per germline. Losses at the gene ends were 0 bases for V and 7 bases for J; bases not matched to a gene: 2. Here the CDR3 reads CASSLVQGANEQFF. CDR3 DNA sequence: TGCGCCAGCAGCTTGGTACAGGGGGCGAATGAGCAGTTCTTC.

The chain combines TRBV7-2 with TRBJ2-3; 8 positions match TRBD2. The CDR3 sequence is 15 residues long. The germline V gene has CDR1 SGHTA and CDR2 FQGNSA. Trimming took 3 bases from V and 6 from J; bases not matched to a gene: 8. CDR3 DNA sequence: TGTGCCAGCAGCTTCCGGGGGGGGCTTCTGGATACGCAGTATTTT. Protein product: CASSFRGGLLDTQYF.